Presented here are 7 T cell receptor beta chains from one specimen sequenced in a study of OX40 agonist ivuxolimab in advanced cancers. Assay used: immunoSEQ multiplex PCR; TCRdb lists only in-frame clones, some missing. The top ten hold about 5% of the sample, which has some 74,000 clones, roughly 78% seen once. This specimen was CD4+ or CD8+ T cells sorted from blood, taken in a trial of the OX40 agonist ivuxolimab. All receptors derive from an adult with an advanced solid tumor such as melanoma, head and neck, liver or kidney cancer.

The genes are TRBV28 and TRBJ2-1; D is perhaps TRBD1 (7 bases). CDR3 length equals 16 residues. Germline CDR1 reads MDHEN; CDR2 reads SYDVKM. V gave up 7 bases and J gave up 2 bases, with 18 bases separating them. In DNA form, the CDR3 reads TGTGCCAGCATGGATTCCGGAGGGGGCACCTACAATGAGCAGTTCTTC. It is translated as CASMDSGGGTYNEQFF.

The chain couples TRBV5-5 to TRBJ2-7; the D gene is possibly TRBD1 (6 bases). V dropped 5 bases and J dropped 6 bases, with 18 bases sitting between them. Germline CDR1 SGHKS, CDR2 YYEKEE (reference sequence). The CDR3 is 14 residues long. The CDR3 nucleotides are TGTGCCAGCAGACTCACAGGGAATTCGGGCGAGCAGTACTTC. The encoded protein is CASRLTGNSGEQYF.

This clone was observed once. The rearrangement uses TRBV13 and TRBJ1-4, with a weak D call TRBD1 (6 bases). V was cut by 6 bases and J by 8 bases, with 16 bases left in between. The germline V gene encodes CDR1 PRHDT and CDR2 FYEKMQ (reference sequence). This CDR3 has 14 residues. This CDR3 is CASSLRQVVEKLFF. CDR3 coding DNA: TGTGCCAGCAGTTTAAGACAGGTGGTAGAAAAACTGTTTTTT.

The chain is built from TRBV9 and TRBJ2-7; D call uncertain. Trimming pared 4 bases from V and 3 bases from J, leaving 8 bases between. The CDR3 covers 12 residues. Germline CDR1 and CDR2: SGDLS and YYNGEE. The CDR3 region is CASSQINYEQYF. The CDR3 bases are TGTGCCAGCAGCCAGATAAACTACGAGCAGTACTTC.

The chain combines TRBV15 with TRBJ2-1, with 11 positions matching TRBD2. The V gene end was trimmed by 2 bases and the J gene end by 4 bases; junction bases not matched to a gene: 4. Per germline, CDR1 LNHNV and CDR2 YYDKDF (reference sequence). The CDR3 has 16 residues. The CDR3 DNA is TGTGCCACCAGCAGACCAGGACTAGCGGGTTACAATGAGCAGTTCTTC. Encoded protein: CATSRPGLAGYNEQFF.

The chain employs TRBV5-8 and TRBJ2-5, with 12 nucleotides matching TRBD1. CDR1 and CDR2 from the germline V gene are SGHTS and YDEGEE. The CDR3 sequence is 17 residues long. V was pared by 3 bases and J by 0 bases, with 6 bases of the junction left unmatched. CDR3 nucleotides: TGTGCCAGCAGCTCCGGGGGGACAGGGGGCAACCAAGAGACCCAGTACTTC. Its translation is CASSSGGTGGNQETQYF.

For the CDR3, the DNA is TGTGCCAGCAGCTTAGCGCCCTGGACTAGCGGCTACGAGCAGTACTTC. Its protein is CASSLAPWTSGYEQYF. The genes are TRBV7-2 and TRBJ2-7, with 10 bases identical to TRBD2. This CDR3 spans 16 amino acids. Per the germline V gene, CDR1 is SGHTA and CDR2 is FQGNSA. After removal of 0 bases from V and 3 bases from J, the junction contained 5 bases not matched to a gene.